The 25 T cell receptor beta chains below all came from one sample that was sequenced in a study of Ad26.COV2.S vaccination and SARS-CoV-2 variants. Profiling relied on immunoSEQ multiplex PCR, and the TCRdb table lists in-frame clones only, not all of them. The table lists hundreds of thousands of clones, about 89% of them singletons. Treatment given: some 20 received Ad26.COV2.S at low or high dose, single or two shots; five or six received placebo; per-sample allocation not given. Each sample was drawn 63 days after the first injection (of vaccine or placebo). Source: peripheral blood, taken in a trial of Ad26.COV2.S vaccine versus placebo. The receptors shown here come from a person aged 18-60 years who received the Ad26.COV2.S COVID-19 vaccine or a placebo.

This clone has at least ten counts. This chain connects TRBV25-1 to TRBJ1-4; tentatively, D is TRBD1 (6 bases). Trimming stripped 3 bases from V and 8 bases from J, with 16 bases between. Per germline, CDR1 MGHDK and CDR2 SYGVNS. This CDR3 region has 15 residues. The CDR3 DNA reads as TGTGCCAGCAGTGACCCCAGGGGAGGGTACGAAAAACTGTTTTTT. It codes for CASSDPRGGYEKLFF.

The rearrangement links TRBV11-2 to TRBJ2-1; 7 bases are shared with TRBD2. Trimming removed 5 bases from V and 9 bases from J; junction bases left unmatched: 10. The CDR3 covers 14 residues. The germline V gene encodes CDR1 SGHAT and CDR2 FQNNGV. Written as DNA, the CDR3 is TGTGCCAGCAGCCAGGGTGGCGGCGGGGGTGAGCAGTTCTTC. Amino acid sequence: CASSQGGGGGEQFF.

The rearrangement uses TRBV6-5 and TRBJ1-4, with D possibly TRBD1 on 5 matching bases. Deletions cut 5 bases from V and 7 bases from J, with 17 bases between. This CDR3 region has 15 residues. Per the germline V gene, CDR1 is MNHEY and CDR2 is SVGAGI. CDR3: CASSPSRGGSEKLFF. Written as DNA, the CDR3 is TGTGCCAGCAGTCCTTCGCGGGGGGGTAGTGAAAAACTGTTTTTT.

CDR3 nucleotides: TGTGCCAGCAGTCTGGGACAGGGAGAAGTATACGAGCAGTACTTC. Translated: CASSLGQGEVYEQYF. V gene TRBV6-5 combines with J gene TRBJ2-7; 9 bases match TRBD1. The germline V gene encodes CDR1 MNHEY and CDR2 SVGAGI. The CDR3 loop spans 15 amino acids. The ends lost 5 bases at V and 4 bases at J; junction bases unmatched: 9.

The rearrangement joins TRBV19 to TRBJ2-3; unclear D gene. The CDR3 extends over 14 amino acids. Trimming stripped 2 bases from V and 1 base from J, with 7 bases between. In germline, CDR1 is LNHDA, CDR2 SQIVND (reference sequence). CDR3 protein: CASSILRGTDTQYF. The DNA for the CDR3 is TGTGCCAGTAGTATATTGCGCGGCACAGATACGCAGTATTTT.

V usage is TRBV2 and J usage is TRBJ2-5, with D perhaps matching TRBD2 (6 bases). The CDR3 consists of 14 residues. Trimming shortened V by 3 bases and J by 5 bases, and 13 bases separated the two germline ends. The germline V gene encodes CDR1 SNHLY and CDR2 FYNNEI. The DNA for the CDR3 is TGTGCCAGCAGTGATCGAGGGGCGGGGGAGACCCAGTACTTC. Its protein is CASSDRGAGETQYF. Full variable domain (rest looked up from reference TRBV2 and TRBJ2-5): EPEVTQTPSHQVTQMGQEVILRCVPISNHLYFYWYRQILGQKVEFLVSFYNNEISEKSEIFDDQFSVERPDGSNFTLKIRSTKLEDSAMYFCASSDRGAGETQYFGPGTRLLVL.

The genes are TRBV19 and TRBJ1-5, with D unresolved. CDR1 is LNHDA and CDR2 is SQIVND in the germline V gene (reference sequence). Trimming shortened V by 6 bases and J by 0 bases, and 12 bases separated the two germline ends. The CDR3 contains 15 residues. The CDR3 nucleotides are TGTGCCAGTAGGAGGGCAGGTAATAGCAATCAGCCCCAGCATTTT. Translation gives CASRRAGNSNQPQHF.

The rearrangement uses TRBV5-4 and TRBJ1-5; TRBD1 aligns across 9 bases. Germline lookup yields CDR1 SGHNT and CDR2 YYREEE (reference sequence). J lost 6 bases, V lost 4 bases, and 8 bases had no gene match. This CDR3 is 15 amino acids long. In DNA form, the CDR3 reads TGTGCCAGCAGCAAGGACAGGGGATTGGGTCAGCCCCAGCATTTT. Translation: CASSKDRGLGQPQHF. The full variable domain, rest sourced from reference TRBV5-4 and TRBJ1-5, is ETGVTQSPTHLIKTRGQQVTLRCSSQSGHNTVSWYQQALGQGPQFIFQYYREEENGRGNFPPRFSGLQFPNYSSELNVNALELDDSALYLCASSKDRGLGQPQHFGDGTRLSIL.

V usage is TRBV25-1 and J usage is TRBJ1-1, with TRBD1 identical over 8 bases. The CDR3 has 16 residues. CDR1 and CDR2 (germline): MGHDK, SYGVNS. V shed 3 bases, J shed 6 bases, and the junction held 12 bases outside the gene matches. CDR3 protein: CASSDPPGQGRAEAFF. The DNA of the CDR3 is TGTGCCAGCAGTGACCCACCCGGACAGGGCCGAGCTGAAGCTTTCTTT.

The genes are TRBV27 and TRBJ1-2; D uncertain. The CDR3 is made up of 14 amino acids. Germline V gives CDR1 MNHEY, CDR2 SMNVEV (reference sequence). V was pared by 3 bases and J by 6 bases, with 14 bases between. This chain's CDR3 is CASSFHKNSDGYTF. The CDR3 nucleotides are TGTGCCAGCAGTTTCCACAAAAACTCAGATGGCTACACCTTC.

The chain combines TRBV5-8 with TRBJ2-1; no clear D gene. This CDR3 region has 14 residues. V lost 3 bases and J lost 0, with 7 bases in between. Germline V lookup: CDR1 SGHTS, CDR2 YDEGEE. The CDR3 reads CASSSWTSYNEQFF. In DNA, the CDR3 is TGTGCCAGCAGCTCCTGGACCTCCTACAATGAGCAGTTCTTC. Supplemented by reference TRBV5-8 and TRBJ2-1, the full variable domain reads EAGVTQSPTHLIKTRGQQATLRCSPISGHTSVYWYQQALGLGLQFLLWYDEGEERNRGNFPPRFSGRQFPNYSSELNVNALELEDSALYLCASSSWTSYNEQFFGPGTRLTVL.

This chain joins TRBV11-2 and TRBJ2-7, with D hard to call. The CDR3 extends over 13 amino acids. The V gene lost 4 bases and the J gene lost 7 bases, with 14 bases spanning the gap. The germline CDR1 and CDR2 sequences are SGHAT and FQNNGV. The chain's CDR3 is CASSSQAVLEQYF. The CDR3, as DNA: TGTGCCAGCAGCTCCCAGGCCGTGTTAGAGCAGTACTTC.

This chain links TRBV2 with TRBJ1-1; no definite D call. The ends were cut back, 9 bases at V and 4 bases at J, with 9 bases in the middle. From germline, CDR1 is SNHLY and CDR2 FYNNEI. The CDR3 sequence is 11 residues long. The CDR3, as DNA: TGTGCCAGTCTATATAGCACTGAAGCTTTCTTT. Residues: CASLYSTEAFF.

This CDR3 reads CASKQGTYNEQFF. The CDR3 bases are TGTGCCAGTAAACAGGGTACCTACAATGAGCAGTTCTTC. The genes are TRBV19 and TRBJ2-1, with D possibly TRBD1 on 6 matching bases. The CDR3 runs 13 residues. Looked up from germline, CDR1 is LNHDA and CDR2 is SQIVND (reference sequence). V was trimmed by 7 bases and J by 2 bases, leaving 9 bases between them.

In its sample, this clone was seen a few times. The gene calls are TRBV3-1 (or the pseudogene TRBV3-2) and TRBJ1-1; D perhaps matches TRBD1 (6 bases). Deletions cut 4 bases from V and 4 bases from J, with 16 bases between. The CDR3 contains 15 residues. Germline V CDR1 and CDR2: LGHDT, YNNKEL (reference sequence). The CDR3: CASSPSVGGATEAFF. In nucleotides, the CDR3 is TGTGCCAGCAGCCCCTCGGTGGGGGGGGCCACTGAAGCTTTCTTT.

V gene TRBV5-1 combines with J gene TRBJ1-1; D is perhaps TRBD1 (5 bases). Germline values: CDR1 SGHRS, CDR2 YFSETQ. Deletions cut 1 base from V and 5 bases from J, with 15 bases between. This CDR3 contains 15 residues. CDR3 region: CASSLYQGGTTEAFF. The CDR3 DNA sequence: TGCGCCAGCAGCTTGTACCAGGGCGGGACGACTGAAGCTTTCTTT.

The chain couples TRBV3-1 (or the pseudogene TRBV3-2) to TRBJ2-1; possible D gene TRBD1, 5 bases. Trimming removed 0 bases from V and 9 bases from J, with 12 bases in between. Germline V gives CDR1 LGHDT, CDR2 YNNKEL (reference sequence). The CDR3 contains 14 residues. Written as DNA, the CDR3 is TGTGCCAGCAGCCAAGAATCAGGGCTGGGTGAGCAGTTCTTC. Amino acid sequence: CASSQESGLGEQFF.

J is TRBJ1-1 and V is TRBV7-9, with D perhaps TRBD1 (6 bases). The V gene lost 5 bases and the J gene lost 1 base, with 8 bases spanning the gap. The CDR3 contains 13 residues. Germline V gives CDR1 SEHNR, CDR2 FQNEAQ (reference sequence). CDR3 bases: TGTGCCAGCAGCAGACAGGAGAACACTGAAGCTTTCTTT. Amino acids: CASSRQENTEAFF.

The rearrangement uses TRBV2 and TRBJ2-3, with D hard to call. Germline assignment: CDR1 SNHLY and CDR2 FYNNEI. The CDR3 has 14 residues. Trimming removed 4 bases at V and 1 base at J, with 9 bases between. CDR3 DNA sequence: TGTGCCAGCAGTGCCCAGAAACGCACAGATACGCAGTATTTT. Its translation is CASSAQKRTDTQYF.

The chain couples TRBV28 to TRBJ1-4; D is perhaps TRBD1 (5 bases). Germline V lookup: CDR1 MDHEN, CDR2 SYDVKM. V was clipped by 6 bases and J by 6 bases, with 14 bases between them. The CDR3 is 14 residues long. The CDR3 spells CASSSGTTYEKLFF. The CDR3 DNA follows: TGTGCCAGCAGCTCCGGGACCACCTATGAAAAACTGTTTTTT.

This clone was seen once. The chain links TRBV4-1 to TRBJ1-5; D is undetermined. The CDR3 extends over 14 amino acids. V was shortened by 3 bases and J by 2 bases, with 8 bases between the two germline ends. Germline loops: CDR1 MGHRA, CDR2 YSYEKL. The CDR3 loop reads CASSHPPRNQPQHF. CDR3 DNA sequence: TGCGCCAGCAGCCATCCCCCCCGCAATCAGCCCCAGCATTTT.

The rearrangement links TRBV13 to TRBJ1-2; weak D call: TRBD1 (6 bases). Germline-derived CDR1 and CDR2 are PRHDT and FYEKMQ (reference sequence). V lost 5 bases to trimming and J lost 6 bases, with 16 bases between them. This CDR3 is built from 14 residues. In DNA form, the CDR3 reads TGTGCCAGCAGCCCACGGTGGGACACTGATGGCTACACCTTC. Encoded protein: CASSPRWDTDGYTF.

This clone showed up just a few times. The genes are TRBV30 and TRBJ1-5; a possible D gene is TRBD1 (6 bases). This CDR3 comprises 14 residues. The germline V and J ends were trimmed by 1 base and 0 bases, with 7 bases remaining between them. The V gene's germline CDR1 is GTSNPN and CDR2 SVGIG (reference sequence). CDR3 in DNA: TGTGCCTGGAGTGGACAGGTTAGCAATCAGCCCCAGCATTTT. This codes for CAWSGQVSNQPQHF.

The CDR3 spells CASSDLLIGTEAFF. The CDR3 region has the DNA TGTGCCAGCAGTGACCTCCTCATCGGCACTGAAGCTTTCTTT. The V gene is TRBV6-1, the J gene TRBJ1-1, with D unclear. CDR1 is MNHNS and CDR2 is SASEGT in the germline V gene. The V end lost 3 bases, the J end lost 4 bases, and 12 bases lay between the germline ends. CDR3 length: 14 residues.

This rearrangement joins TRBV6-5 to TRBJ2-7; 10 nucleotides line up with TRBD1. The CDR3 has 14 residues. Germline trimming cut 6 bases from V and 2 bases from J; bases unmatched to any gene: 4. Per the germline V gene, CDR1 is MNHEY and CDR2 is SVGAGI. The CDR3 here is CASSLGQGAYEQYF. CDR3 nucleotide sequence: TGTGCCAGCAGCCTTGGACAGGGGGCCTACGAGCAGTACTTC.